These 32 T cell receptor beta chains came from one sample sequenced in a study of blood T cell repertoires in COVID-19 (TCRdb year 2020). The library was prepared using the immunoSEQ multiplex PCR assay. This is the immuneACCESS table as TCRdb keeps it, with only in-frame sequences that have V and J called. A part of the clones is gone; compared with another copy, unresolved V genes explain less than half, and the rest is unexplained. This sample lists fewer than 50,000 clones; around 83% were detected once. Around 41% of the sample comes from the top ten. Sequenced sample: peripheral blood. The receptors here all came from a woman over 75 with active or convalescent COVID-19.

The gene calls are TRBV3-1 (or the pseudogene TRBV3-2) and TRBJ2-2; no clear D. Germline-derived CDR1 and CDR2 are LGHDT and YNNKEL (reference sequence). Trimming left V 2 bases short and J 4 bases short, with 14 bases between. The CDR3 is 16 amino acids. The CDR3 nucleotides are TGTGCCAGCAGCCAATCCTTTCGGTCGCGCACCGGGGAGCTGTTTTTT. This encodes CASSQSFRSRTGELFF.

This chain joins TRBV18 and TRBJ1-5, with a tentative D call TRBD1 (5 bases). This CDR3 is built from 15 residues. V lost 3 bases and J 6 bases, leaving 15 bases between the germline ends. From germline, CDR1 is KGHSH and CDR2 LQKENI. The CDR3 loop reads CASSPTPDSFQPQHF. DNA for the CDR3: TGTGCCAGCTCACCGACCCCAGACAGTTTTCAGCCCCAGCATTTT.

The chain carries TRBV9 and TRBJ2-3, with 11 bases matching TRBD2. CDR1 is SGDLS, CDR2 YYNGEE, per germline. The length of the CDR3 is 17 residues. The trim removed 0 bases at V and 4 bases at J, leaving 7 bases unmatched. This chain's CDR3 is CASSVEWTSGSADTQYF. The CDR3 coding sequence is TGTGCCAGCAGCGTAGAATGGACTAGCGGGTCCGCAGATACGCAGTATTTT.

This chain links TRBV11-2 with TRBJ2-1; tentatively, D is TRBD1 (5 bases). CDR1 and CDR2 from the germline V gene are SGHAT and FQNNGV. Trimming stripped 5 bases from V and 7 bases from J, with 15 bases between. This CDR3 has 14 residues. This chain's CDR3 is CASSAVGRGNEQFF. CDR3 sequence (DNA): TGTGCCAGCAGCGCCGTGGGTAGGGGAAATGAGCAGTTCTTC. Variable domain in full (rest from reference TRBV11-2 and TRBJ2-1): EAGVAQSPRYKIIEKRQSVAFWCNPISGHATLYWYQQILGQGPKLLIQFQNNGVVDDSQLPKDRFSAERLKGVDSTLKIQPAKLEDSAVYLCASSAVGRGNEQFFGPGTRLTVL.

The chain links TRBV7-3 to TRBJ2-2; 9 bases are a match to TRBD2. Germline V lookup: CDR1 SGHTA, CDR2 FQGTGA. V lost 5 bases and J lost 7; bases outside the gene matches: 11. CDR3 length equals 16 residues. In nucleotides, the CDR3 is TGTGCCAGCAGCCTGATCGGGACTAGCAGCGGCGGGGAGCTGTTTTTT. It yields the protein CASSLIGTSSGGELFF.

V gene TRBV18 combines with J gene TRBJ2-7; 8 bases are shared with TRBD1. Losses at the gene ends were 1 base for V and 7 bases for J; bases not matched to a gene: 9. CDR1 and CDR2 from the germline V gene are KGHSH and LQKENI. The CDR3 length is 15 residues. CDR3 nucleotides: TGTGCCAGCTCACCACTAGGGACAGGTACTGGGGAGCAGTACTTC. Translating it yields CASSPLGTGTGEQYF.

This sequence joins TRBV3-1 (or the pseudogene TRBV3-2) and TRBJ2-7, with D uncertain. Trimming took off 3 bases at V and 3 bases at J, with 15 bases between the two ends. The CDR3 is 15 amino acids. Germline CDR1 reads LGHDT; CDR2 reads YNNKEL (reference sequence). The CDR3 is CASSQRGGLNYEQYF. Written as DNA, the CDR3 is TGTGCCAGCAGCCAGCGTGGTGGGCTCAACTACGAGCAGTACTTC.

V is TRBV4-2 and J is TRBJ1-1, with D perhaps matching TRBD1 (5 bases). The CDR3 extends over 17 amino acids. V lost 2 bases to trimming and J lost 1 base, with 17 bases between them. Per the germline V gene, CDR1 is LGHNA and CDR2 is YNFKEQ. CDR3 region: CASSQLLRGGRNTEAFF. The CDR3 nucleotides are TGTGCCAGCAGCCAACTCCTTAGGGGAGGACGGAACACTGAAGCTTTCTTT.

The rearrangement links TRBV7-2 to TRBJ1-2, with D possibly being TRBD1 (6 bases). Looked up from germline, CDR1 is SGHTA and CDR2 is FQGNSA. Trimming took 4 bases from V and 8 from J, leaving 14 bases between them. The CDR3 is 13 residues long. CDR3 in amino acids: CASSSPRTVGYTF. CDR3 coding DNA: TGTGCCAGCAGCTCGCCAAGGACAGTCGGCTACACCTTC.

The chain links TRBV28 to TRBJ1-2; D may be TRBD1 (6 bases). CDR1 MDHEN and CDR2 SYDVKM come from the germline V gene. CDR3 length: 15 amino acids. V lost 7 bases and J lost 4, with 19 bases in between. The CDR3 is CASILSRGGIYGYTF. Written as DNA, the CDR3 is TGTGCCAGCATCCTAAGCAGGGGTGGTATCTATGGCTACACCTTC.

The CDR3 DNA is TGTGCCAGCAGTAGCTCCGACAGGGTTTACACTGAAGCTTTCTTT. Translated, it gives CASSSSDRVYTEAFF. V and J are TRBV2 and TRBJ1-1; 7 bases line up with TRBD1. Looked up from germline, CDR1 is SNHLY and CDR2 is FYNNEI. The CDR3 is 15 residues long. V dropped 5 bases and J dropped 3; count of bases not matched to a gene: 9.

The J gene is TRBJ1-4, the V gene TRBV7-6, with D tentatively TRBD1 (5 bases). Germline V CDR1 and CDR2: SGHVS, FNYEAQ. The CDR3 contains 15 residues. V dropped 2 bases and J dropped 6 bases, with 13 bases sitting between them. The chain's CDR3 is CASSLFQGGDEKLFF. The DNA of the CDR3 is TGTGCCAGCAGCTTATTTCAGGGTGGAGATGAAAAACTGTTTTTT. Variable domain in full (rest from reference TRBV7-6 and TRBJ1-4): GAGVSQSPRYKVTKRGQDVALRCDPISGHVSLYWYRQALGQGPEFLTYFNYEAQQDKSGLPNDRFSAERPEGSISTLTIQRTEQRDSAMYRCASSLFQGGDEKLFFGSGTQLSVL.

V and J are TRBV6-5 and TRBJ1-1; tentatively, D is TRBD1 (6 bases). This CDR3 is built from 15 residues. The ends were cut back, 2 bases at V and 8 bases at J, with 18 bases in the middle. Germline CDR1 is MNHEY and CDR2 is SVGAGI. This CDR3 is CASSYRLNPGQEAFF. The CDR3 nucleotides are TGTGCCAGCAGTTACCGCCTAAATCCGGGACAAGAAGCTTTCTTT.

This clone was picked up one time. The J gene is TRBJ2-2, the V gene TRBV5-1; TRBD2 agrees at 8 bases. J gave up 2 bases and V 0 bases, and 3 bases lay outside the gene matches. Germline values: CDR1 SGHRS, CDR2 YFSETQ. The CDR3 is 16 amino acids. For the CDR3, the DNA is TGCGCCAGCAGCTTGGTAGCGGGGCTAAACACCGGGGAGCTGTTTTTT. It is translated as CASSLVAGLNTGELFF.

This rearrangement joins TRBV28 to TRBJ2-5; 8 nucleotides agree with TRBD1. Germline V CDR1 and CDR2: MDHEN, SYDVKM. The V and J ends lost 5 bases and 1 base, in that order; junction bases with no gene match: 9. CDR3 length: 16 residues. In nucleotides, the CDR3 is TGTGCCAGCAGTACGACGACAGGGGTTAGCCAAGAGACCCAGTACTTC. Translating it yields CASSTTTGVSQETQYF.

The chain couples TRBV14 to TRBJ2-7, with D maybe TRBD2 (6 bases). CDR1 SGHDN and CDR2 FVKESK come from the germline V gene. This CDR3 has 15 residues. V shed 0 bases and J shed 5 bases, with 14 bases lying between them. CDR3 residues: CASSQDRYGSHEQYF. Written as DNA, the CDR3 is TGTGCCAGCAGCCAAGACCGATACGGGAGCCACGAGCAGTACTTC.

This sequence joins TRBV6-5 and TRBJ1-4, with 9 bases that match TRBD1. The CDR3 spans 15 residues. From germline, CDR1 is MNHEY and CDR2 SVGAGI. V shed 0 bases, J shed 10 bases, and the junction held 6 bases outside the gene matches. CDR3 amino acids: CASSYSGQGPGKLFF. In DNA, the CDR3 is TGTGCCAGCAGTTACTCTGGACAGGGGCCAGGAAAACTGTTTTTT.

The V call is TRBV10-3, the J call TRBJ2-1; D may be TRBD1 (5 bases). V shed 4 bases and J shed 4 bases, with 14 bases lying between them. The CDR3 consists of 15 residues. CDR1 is ENHRY and CDR2 is SYGVKD in the germline V gene. The DNA of the CDR3 is TGTGCCATCAGTGCCCAGGGTACCCATTACAATGAGCAGTTCTTC. Its translation: CAISAQGTHYNEQFF.

This chain links TRBV10-3 with TRBJ2-1, with TRBD2 matching over 9 bases. This CDR3 has 15 residues. The germline V gene encodes CDR1 ENHRY and CDR2 SYGVKD. Trimming cost V 11 bases and J 6 bases; bases outside gene matches: 14. The CDR3 loop reads CAVTPVAGVLNEQFF. The CDR3, as DNA: TGTGCCGTAACTCCGGTAGCGGGAGTCCTCAATGAGCAGTTCTTC.

J is TRBJ2-1 and V is TRBV27; 12 bases match TRBD2. V lost 5 bases to trimming and J lost 7 bases; unmatched junction nucleotides: 6. CDR1 is MNHEY and CDR2 is SMNVEV in the germline V gene (reference sequence). CDR3 length equals 15 residues. The CDR3 region is CASSEGLAGNNEQFF. CDR3 DNA sequence: TGTGCCAGCAGTGAGGGACTAGCGGGTAATAATGAGCAGTTCTTC.

V and J are TRBV28 and TRBJ2-4, with D possibly TRBD1 on 6 matching bases. CDR1 is MDHEN and CDR2 is SYDVKM in the germline V gene. The V end was cut by 6 bases, the J end by 8 bases, with 20 bases between. The CDR3 has 15 residues. The CDR3 nucleotides are TGTGCCAGCAGCGGATTTAGGCAGGGGATATACATTCAGTACTTC. It codes for CASSGFRQGIYIQYF.

The chain has TRBV6-5 and TRBJ1-3; possible D gene TRBD1, 6 bases. Germline V gene lookup returns CDR1 MNHEY and CDR2 SVGAGI. Deletions cut 11 bases from V and 8 bases from J, with 25 bases between. The CDR3 consists of 15 residues. The CDR3 sequence: CASTPGTSGADTIYF. CDR3 bases: TGTGCCTCAACTCCGGGGACAAGTGGTGCGGACACCATATATTTT.

V is TRBV2 and J is TRBJ2-2; possible D gene TRBD1, 6 bases. V was shortened by 2 bases and J by 3 bases, with 13 bases between the two germline ends. From germline, CDR1 is SNHLY and CDR2 FYNNEI. This CDR3 has 16 amino acids. The CDR3 region is CASSERGSSYTGELFF. CDR3 DNA: TGTGCCAGCAGTGAAAGGGGGTCTAGTTACACCGGGGAGCTGTTTTTT.

The J gene is TRBJ2-1, the V gene TRBV27; D possibly corresponds to TRBD2 (6 bases). Germline V CDR1 and CDR2: MNHEY, SMNVEV (reference sequence). The V end lost 8 bases, the J end lost 0 bases, and 14 bases lay between the germline ends. The CDR3 consists of 15 residues. CDR3 loop: CASGGLTDSYNEQFF. The CDR3 coding sequence is TGTGCCAGCGGGGGACTCACAGACTCCTACAATGAGCAGTTCTTC.

The chain couples TRBV11-2 to TRBJ2-1; 7 bases map to TRBD2. The junction had 11 bases not matched to a gene; V was cut back by 4 bases and J by 8 bases. CDR1 and CDR2 (germline): SGHAT, FQNNGV. The CDR3 runs to 15 residues. CDR3 protein: CASSSRGSLRDEQFF. The CDR3 coding sequence is TGTGCCAGCAGCTCCCGCGGGAGCCTCCGAGATGAGCAGTTCTTC.

This rearrangement joins TRBV19 to TRBJ2-2, with D maybe TRBD2 (6 bases). Per the germline V gene, CDR1 is LNHDA and CDR2 is SQIVND (reference sequence). The germline V and J ends were trimmed by 4 bases and 6 bases, with 12 bases remaining between them. The CDR3 covers 14 residues. CDR3 in DNA: TGTGCCAGTAGTACGCCCGGGGAGGCCGGGGAGCTGTTTTTT. Translating it yields CASSTPGEAGELFF.

The chain uses TRBV5-6 and TRBJ2-5; 8 positions agree with TRBD2. The junction had 13 bases not matched to a gene; V was cut back by 5 bases and J by 7 bases. Germline assignment: CDR1 SGHDT and CDR2 YYEEEE. This CDR3 is built from 15 residues. CDR3 DNA sequence: TGTGCCAGCAGACCATACGGGACTAGTGAGGGGACCCAGTACTTC. This encodes CASRPYGTSEGTQYF.

This chain joins TRBV6-6 and TRBJ2-3; D is unclear. V was trimmed by 6 bases and J by 0 bases, leaving 4 bases between them. The V gene's germline CDR1 is MNHNY and CDR2 SVGAGI (reference sequence). There are 12 residues in the CDR3. This CDR3 reads CASRASTDTQYF. CDR3 in DNA: TGTGCCAGCAGGGCTAGCACAGATACGCAGTATTTT.

The chain recombines TRBV19 with TRBJ1-5, with 7 bases matching TRBD1. The V and J ends lost 6 bases and 3 bases, in that order; junction bases with no gene match: 2. Germline V gene lookup returns CDR1 LNHDA and CDR2 SQIVND (reference sequence). The CDR3 covers 13 residues. CDR3 sequence reads: CASRGQYNQPQHF. In DNA form, the CDR3 reads TGTGCCAGTAGGGGACAGTACAATCAGCCCCAGCATTTT.

The chain is built from TRBV27 and TRBJ1-1, with TRBD1 identical over 8 bases. V lost 5 bases, J lost 6 bases, and 5 bases stayed unmatched. Looked up from germline, CDR1 is MNHEY and CDR2 is SMNVEV (reference sequence). This CDR3 region has 13 residues. This chain's CDR3 is CASSLDRGAEAFF. The CDR3 DNA follows: TGTGCCAGCAGTCTAGACAGGGGCGCTGAAGCTTTCTTT.

The rearrangement links TRBV5-1 to TRBJ2-1; weak D call: TRBD2 (5 bases). Trimming pared 0 bases from V and 6 bases from J, leaving 10 bases between. The length of the CDR3 is 14 residues. CDR1 and CDR2 from the germline V gene are SGHRS and YFSETQ. CDR3 sequence: CASSLGPEGNEQFF. As DNA, the CDR3 is TGCGCCAGCAGCTTGGGGCCAGAGGGCAATGAGCAGTTCTTC.

The rearrangement links TRBV6-5 to TRBJ1-1; possibly TRBD1 for D (5 bases). This CDR3 has 13 amino acids. Deletions cut 8 bases from V and 10 bases from J, with 20 bases between. Germline CDR1 is MNHEY and CDR2 is SVGAGI. Written as DNA, the CDR3 is TGTGCCAGCTCTCCCTCACGGCAGGGAGGAGCTTTCTTT. This codes for CASSPSRQGGAFF.